This T cell receptor (beta chain) was documented in a study of shared clonotypes between healthy human individuals. Per germline, CDR1 SGHDN and CDR2 FVKESK. The CDR3 covers 13 residues. V lost 6 bases to trimming and J lost 4 bases; unmatched junction nucleotides: 3. Sequencing used immunoSEQ multiplex PCR; TCRdb keeps in-frame clones, though not all of them. The data show about 670,000 clones, approximately 75% seen once. Specimen: memory CD4+ T cells sorted from blood. Noted subset: CD45RA-negative fraction. The rearrangement uses TRBV14 and TRBJ2-4, with 7 positions matching TRBD2. This sequence was found in a woman aged 25 to 39 in good health. The CDR3 nucleotides read TGTGCCAGCAGGGCTAGCGGTAAAAACATTCAGTACTTC. The encoded protein is CASRASGKNIQYF. Full variable domain (rest looked up from reference TRBV14 and TRBJ2-4): EAGVTQFPSHSVIEKGQTVTLRCDPISGHDNLYWYRRVMGKEIKFLLHFVKESKQDESGMPNNRFLAERTGGTYSTLKVQPAELEDSGVYFCASRASGKNIQYFGAGTRLSVL.